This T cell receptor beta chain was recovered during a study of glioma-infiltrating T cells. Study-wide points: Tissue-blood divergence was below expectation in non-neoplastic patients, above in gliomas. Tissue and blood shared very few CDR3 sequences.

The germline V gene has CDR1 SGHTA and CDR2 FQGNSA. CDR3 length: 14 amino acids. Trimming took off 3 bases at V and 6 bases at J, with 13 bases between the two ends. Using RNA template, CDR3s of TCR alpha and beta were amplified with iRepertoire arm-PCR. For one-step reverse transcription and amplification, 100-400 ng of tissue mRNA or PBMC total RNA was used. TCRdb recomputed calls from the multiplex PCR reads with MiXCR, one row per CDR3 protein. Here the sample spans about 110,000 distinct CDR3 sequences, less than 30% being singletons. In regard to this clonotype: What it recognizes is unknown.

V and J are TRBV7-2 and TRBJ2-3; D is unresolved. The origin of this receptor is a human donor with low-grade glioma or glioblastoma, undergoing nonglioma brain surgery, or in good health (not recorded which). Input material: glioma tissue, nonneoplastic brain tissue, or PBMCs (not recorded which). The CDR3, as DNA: TGTGCCAGCAGCTTTACCCATAGCCGGGATACGCAGTATTTT. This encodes CASSFTHSRDTQYF.